Listed here are 19 T cell receptor beta chains from one sample, sequenced in a study of PD-1 blockade in classical Hodgkin lymphoma. Produced via immunoSEQ multiplex PCR; TCRdb's table is partial and in-frame only. The table shows roughly 21,000 clones, with more than 70% occurring only once. The time point was: cycle 4 day 1 (C4D1), after less than 7 weeks of nivolumab. Following autologous stem cell transplantation, relapse occurred in every patient, and exposure to brentuximab vedotin varied. This specimen was peripheral blood mononuclear cells (PBMCs), taken before the fourth cycle of nivolumab. The receptor set was obtained from a human donor with classical Hodgkin lymphoma.

The gene calls are TRBV6-6 and TRBJ1-1; no clear D gene. Per germline, CDR1 MNHNY and CDR2 SVGAGI (reference sequence). Trimming removed 2 bases from V and 6 bases from J, with 16 bases in between. The CDR3 spans 15 residues. DNA of the CDR3: TGTGCCAGCAGTTACGCAGGTGGTAGGGCTCCTGAAGCTTTCTTT. This codes for CASSYAGGRAPEAFF.

This clone was observed once. V and J are TRBV7-9 and TRBJ2-3, with D unresolved. V gave up 1 base and J gave up 1 base, with 6 bases separating them. Germline assignment: CDR1 SEHNR and CDR2 FQNEAQ (reference sequence). This CDR3 is built from 14 residues. Here the CDR3 reads CASSLVQGTDTQYF. The CDR3 coding sequence is TGTGCCAGCAGCTTAGTACAAGGCACAGATACGCAGTATTTT.

A single count supports this clone. The chain recombines TRBV27 with TRBJ1-5; TRBD1 matches at 8 bases. Germline V lookup: CDR1 MNHEY, CDR2 SMNVEV (reference sequence). This CDR3 is built from 15 residues. Trimming cost V 3 bases and J 4 bases; bases outside gene matches: 5. The CDR3 sequence: CASSFYRGGNQPQHF. The CDR3 coding sequence is TGTGCCAGCAGTTTCTACAGGGGGGGGAATCAGCCCCAGCATTTT.

The genes are TRBV6-6 and TRBJ2-7; perhaps TRBD2 as D (5 bases). Germline V gene sequence: CDR1 MNHNY, CDR2 SVGAGI (reference sequence). V was cut by 6 bases and J by 0 bases, with 12 bases left in between. The CDR3 is 14 residues long. CDR3 region: CASRTTSDSYEQYF. The CDR3 bases are TGTGCCAGCAGGACTACTTCAGACTCCTACGAGCAGTACTTC.

The rearrangement links TRBV7-9 to TRBJ2-7, with D hard to call. CDR3 length: 14 amino acids. V lost 5 bases and J lost 6, with 17 bases in between. CDR1 and CDR2 from the germline V gene are SEHNR and FQNEAQ (reference sequence). CDR3 nucleotides: TGTGCCAGCAGCGATTCCGGGTTTGGCGGCGAGCAGTACTTC. The encoded protein is CASSDSGFGGEQYF.

The chain combines TRBV5-1 with TRBJ2-3, with 8 nucleotides matching TRBD1. The CDR3 consists of 16 residues. V dropped 3 bases and J dropped 3; count of bases not matched to a gene: 9. Germline lookup yields CDR1 SGHRS and CDR2 YFSETQ. This chain's CDR3 is CASSSRQGISTDTQYF. The DNA for the CDR3 is TGCGCCAGCAGCTCGCGACAGGGGATAAGTACAGATACGCAGTATTTT.

This chain joins TRBV28 and TRBJ2-3, with 10 nucleotides matching TRBD2. Germline values: CDR1 MDHEN, CDR2 SYDVKM. This CDR3 is 15 amino acids long. V shed 5 bases and J 1 base; nucleotides not matched to a gene: 3. CDR3 bases: TGTGCCAGCAGTCCAACTAGCGGGGGCACAGATACGCAGTATTTT. This translates into CASSPTSGGTDTQYF.

The chain is built from TRBV4-1 and TRBJ1-1; possible D gene TRBD1, 5 bases. CDR3 size: 18 residues. The germline gives CDR1 MGHRA, CDR2 YSYEKL. V was pared by 0 bases and J by 3 bases, with 20 bases between. The CDR3 nucleotides read TGCGCCAGCAGCCAAGACCTCGAAGCCGTGGGGGGGGACACTGAAGCTTTCTTT. This codes for CASSQDLEAVGGDTEAFF.

The V and J genes are TRBV27 and TRBJ1-5; the D gene is possibly TRBD1 (5 bases). Germline V gene lookup returns CDR1 MNHEY and CDR2 SMNVEV (reference sequence). V lost 4 bases and J lost 4, with 8 bases in between. The CDR3 spans 13 residues. CDR3 amino acids: CASSSGGNQPQHF. CDR3 sequence (DNA): TGTGCCAGCAGTTCGGGGGGGAATCAGCCCCAGCATTTT.

This clone was recorded a few times. J is TRBJ2-5 and V is TRBV10-3, with D perhaps TRBD2 (5 bases). Trimming shortened V by 4 bases and J by 2 bases, and 11 bases separated the two germline ends. CDR3 length equals 14 residues. The germline V gene has CDR1 ENHRY and CDR2 SYGVKD. The CDR3 region is CAISGGSGQETQYF. CDR3 DNA: TGTGCCATCAGTGGAGGAAGCGGACAAGAGACCCAGTACTTC.

This clone is labeled as large. V usage is TRBV7-9 and J usage is TRBJ1-2; possibly TRBD1 for D (6 bases). This CDR3 has 14 residues. The germline CDR1 and CDR2 sequences are SEHNR and FQNEAQ (reference sequence). Trimming pared 0 bases from V and 7 bases from J, leaving 12 bases between. The CDR3 nucleotides are TGTGCCAGCAGCTTAGCGTTTACAGGGTTTGGCTACACCTTC. Protein sequence: CASSLAFTGFGYTF.

This clone was seen just once. This chain joins TRBV10-3 and TRBJ2-1; D remains unclear. The V gene lost 0 bases and the J gene lost 6 bases, with 9 bases spanning the gap. Germline V gene lookup returns CDR1 ENHRY and CDR2 SYGVKD. This CDR3 is built from 14 residues. The CDR3 coding sequence is TGTGCCATCAGTGAGTCATCAAGATCCAATGAGCAGTTCTTC. It translates to CAISESSRSNEQFF.

The chain employs TRBV4-3 and TRBJ2-3; 7 positions agree with TRBD2. J lost 4 bases, V lost 1 base, and 8 bases had no gene match. Germline V CDR1 and CDR2: LGHNA, YSLEER. The CDR3 spans 16 residues. Here the CDR3 reads CASSQARGEFADTQYF. In DNA, the CDR3 is TGCGCCAGCAGCCAAGCCCGGGGGGAGTTTGCAGATACGCAGTATTTT.

The chain employs TRBV5-1 and TRBJ1-2; no reliable D call. V lost 0 bases, J lost 6 bases, and 9 bases lay in between. The germline gives CDR1 SGHRS, CDR2 YFSETQ. This CDR3 is built from 13 residues. The CDR3 region is CASSLGNDDGYTF. In nucleotides, the CDR3 is TGCGCCAGCAGCTTGGGAAACGATGATGGCTACACCTTC.

The chain has TRBV6-5 and TRBJ2-7, with TRBD1 identical over 7 bases. Looked up from germline, CDR1 is MNHEY and CDR2 is SVGAGI. V lost 3 bases and J lost 3; bases outside the gene matches: 5. The CDR3 has 14 amino acids. The CDR3 nucleotides are TGTGCCAGCAGTTATCAGGGGGTTGACTACGAGCAGTACTTC. It encodes CASSYQGVDYEQYF.

This chain connects TRBV18 to TRBJ1-2; possibly TRBD1 for D (6 bases). The V gene lost 3 bases and the J gene lost 7 bases, with 12 bases spanning the gap. Germline V lookup: CDR1 KGHSH, CDR2 LQKENI. The CDR3 totals 13 residues. The CDR3 region has the DNA TGTGCCAGCTCACCTAGACAGGACTTTGGCTACACCTTC. Translated, it gives CASSPRQDFGYTF.

The chain uses TRBV15 and TRBJ2-4; tentative D call: TRBD1 (5 bases). Germline CDR1 LNHNV, CDR2 YYDKDF (reference sequence). The CDR3 totals 14 residues. V gave up 3 bases and J gave up 9 bases, with 15 bases separating them. The DNA for the CDR3 is TGTGCCACCAGCAGCGTCAGGGCCCCGTTCATTCAGTACTTC. The encoded protein is CATSSVRAPFIQYF.

This rearrangement joins TRBV5-6 to TRBJ2-3, with D hard to call. The CDR3 has 14 residues. Germline lookup yields CDR1 SGHDT and CDR2 YYEEEE. The germline V and J ends were trimmed by 0 bases and 2 bases, with 7 bases remaining between them. In nucleotides, the CDR3 is TGTGCCAGCAGCTTGGTGGGAAACACAGATACGCAGTATTTT. Translation: CASSLVGNTDTQYF.

The CDR3 DNA is TGCGCCAGCAGCTTGGGACAGGTAAATGAGCAGTTCTTC. Its translation: CASSLGQVNEQFF. The V gene is TRBV5-1, the J gene TRBJ2-1; perhaps TRBD1 as D (6 bases). With 0 bases removed from V and 7 bases from J, the gap between germline ends came to 8 bases. The CDR3 sequence is 13 residues long. Per germline, CDR1 SGHRS and CDR2 YFSETQ.